This T cell receptor beta chain is from a study of cytomegalovirus exposure and HLA in healthy donors. This clone came up a few times. The PCR employed 60 Vbeta primers together with 13 Jbeta primers. The protocol was immunoSEQ multiplex PCR, while the TCRdb copy is restricted to in-frame clones and leaves out a portion. Of 95,000 to 150,000 clones in the sample, 80% were seen once. Trimming left V 2 bases short and J 4 bases short, with 9 bases between. Per the germline V gene, CDR1 is SGDLS and CDR2 is YYNGEE. The CDR3 is 14 amino acids. Although they were nominally healthy when sampled, donors likely had unrecorded immune exposures.

The sequenced sample was PBMCs. The rearrangement joins TRBV9 to TRBJ1-4; D is perhaps TRBD1 (5 bases). The TCR comes from a female donor in good health and CMV-seropositive. The CDR3 loop reads CASSVVQDNEKLFF. The CDR3 bases are TGTGCCAGCAGCGTGGTACAGGATAATGAAAAACTGTTTTTT. Together with reference TRBV9 and TRBJ1-4, the CDR3 gives the full variable domain: DSGVTQTPKHLITATGQRVTLRCSPRSGDLSVYWYQQSLDQGLQFLIQYYNGEERAKGNILERFSAQQFPDLHSELNLSSLELGDSALYFCASSVVQDNEKLFFGSGTQLSVL.